Shown below are 9 T cell receptor beta chains from a single sample sequenced in a study of vaccination and CD4 T cells after COVID-19. Sample treatment: roughly 11-day PBMC culture with coronavirus spike peptide pools or control peptides (ViraFEST assay). No antigens are known for them. An Oncomine TCR Beta short-read assay was used to sequence the DNA from cultured CD4+ T cells. TCRdb analysed the PCR reads with MiXCR anew, one entry per CDR3 protein. The sample includes 9,100 or so distinct CDR3 sequences, around 23% of them seen just once. Sample: cultured CD4+ T cells from blood. The receptors come from a human donor with COVID-19.

The rearrangement links TRBV27 to TRBJ1-5; 9 positions match TRBD1. CDR3 length: 14 amino acids. Germline loops: CDR1 MNHEY, CDR2 SMNVEV (reference sequence). Germline trimming cut 6 bases from V and 2 bases from J; bases unmatched to any gene: 2. This chain's CDR3 is CASRRTGGNQPQHF. CDR3 coding DNA: TGTGCCAGCAGACGGACAGGGGGCAATCAGCCCCAGCATTTT.

Here the CDR3 reads CASSVSSGGVNNEQFF. In DNA form, the CDR3 reads TGTGCCAGCAGCGTCTCTAGCGGGGGAGTTAACAATGAGCAGTTCTTC. The rearrangement uses TRBV9 and TRBJ2-1, with 10 bases matching TRBD2. This CDR3 is built from 16 residues. V shed 2 bases, J shed 5 bases, and the junction held 7 bases outside the gene matches. Germline V gene data show CDR1 as SGDLS and CDR2 as YYNGEE.

In its sample, this clonotype ranks as medium-sized. The chain joins TRBV20-1 to TRBJ1-5, with D perhaps matching TRBD1 (6 bases). The V gene lost 0 bases and the J gene lost 7 bases, with 13 bases spanning the gap. CDR3 length: 14 amino acids. Per germline, CDR1 DFQATT and CDR2 SNEGSKA (reference sequence). Written as DNA, the CDR3 is TGCAGTGCTAGAGATATGGGGGGCCGGCAGCCCCAGCATTTT. Protein product: CSARDMGGRQPQHF.

By proportion, this clonotype is medium-sized (0.01 to 0.1%). V is TRBV15 and J is TRBJ2-4; unclear D gene. V was trimmed by 1 base and J by 7 bases, leaving 14 bases between them. From germline, CDR1 is LNHNV and CDR2 YYDKDF (reference sequence). This CDR3 contains 15 residues. In DNA, the CDR3 is TGTGCCACCAGCAGAGCGTTTACGTCCGAGAACATTCAGTACTTC. It translates to CATSRAFTSENIQYF.

V is TRBV7-8 and J is TRBJ2-1, with D possibly matching TRBD2 (6 bases). Trimming removed 0 bases at V and 8 bases at J, with 17 bases between. Germline CDR1 reads SGHVS; CDR2 reads FQNEAQ. This CDR3 has 16 amino acids. CDR3 nucleotide sequence: TGTGCCAGCAGCTTAGCGGAGGGACTGCCCCTCGATGAGCAGTTCTTC. This translates into CASSLAEGLPLDEQFF.

This clonotype has just a few counts. The CDR3 here is CASSSSTSGFTDTQYF. In DNA form, the CDR3 reads TGTGCCAGCAGTTCCTCGACTAGCGGGTTCACAGATACGCAGTATTTT. The V and J genes are TRBV28 and TRBJ2-3, with TRBD2 identical over 10 bases. The V gene's germline CDR1 is MDHEN and CDR2 SYDVKM. This CDR3 is built from 16 residues. V was pared by 4 bases and J by 2 bases, with 6 bases of the junction left unmatched.

This clonotype was counted only a few times. The chain links TRBV20-1 to TRBJ2-3; possible D gene TRBD2, 6 bases. With 0 bases removed from V and 4 bases from J, the gap between germline ends came to 20 bases. Germline CDR1 is DFQATT and CDR2 is SNEGSKA (reference sequence). The CDR3 runs 17 residues. CDR3 sequence reads: CSARDPGEKVGPDTQYF. DNA for the CDR3: TGCAGTGCTAGAGACCCGGGAGAAAAGGTGGGCCCAGATACGCAGTATTTT.

This clonotype was seen a few times. V usage is TRBV6-2 or TRBV6-3 and J usage is TRBJ1-6, with 7 bases identical to TRBD1. In germline, CDR1 is MNHEY, CDR2 SVGEGT. V gave up 6 bases and J gave up 4 bases; unmatched junction bases: 9. The CDR3 is 16 amino acids. CDR3 sequence reads: CASRNPLGQYNSPLHF. The CDR3 DNA is TGTGCCAGCAGAAACCCGTTGGGACAGTATAATTCACCCCTCCACTTT.

This clonotype showed up just a few times. The gene calls are TRBV20-1 and TRBJ2-7; 9 bases agree with TRBD2. The germline V gene has CDR1 DFQATT and CDR2 SNEGSKA (reference sequence). The CDR3 contains 15 residues. V lost 1 base to trimming and J lost 4 bases; unmatched junction nucleotides: 8. This CDR3 is CSARAPSGGPYEQYF. The CDR3, as DNA: TGCAGTGCTAGAGCCCCGAGCGGGGGGCCGTACGAGCAGTACTTC.